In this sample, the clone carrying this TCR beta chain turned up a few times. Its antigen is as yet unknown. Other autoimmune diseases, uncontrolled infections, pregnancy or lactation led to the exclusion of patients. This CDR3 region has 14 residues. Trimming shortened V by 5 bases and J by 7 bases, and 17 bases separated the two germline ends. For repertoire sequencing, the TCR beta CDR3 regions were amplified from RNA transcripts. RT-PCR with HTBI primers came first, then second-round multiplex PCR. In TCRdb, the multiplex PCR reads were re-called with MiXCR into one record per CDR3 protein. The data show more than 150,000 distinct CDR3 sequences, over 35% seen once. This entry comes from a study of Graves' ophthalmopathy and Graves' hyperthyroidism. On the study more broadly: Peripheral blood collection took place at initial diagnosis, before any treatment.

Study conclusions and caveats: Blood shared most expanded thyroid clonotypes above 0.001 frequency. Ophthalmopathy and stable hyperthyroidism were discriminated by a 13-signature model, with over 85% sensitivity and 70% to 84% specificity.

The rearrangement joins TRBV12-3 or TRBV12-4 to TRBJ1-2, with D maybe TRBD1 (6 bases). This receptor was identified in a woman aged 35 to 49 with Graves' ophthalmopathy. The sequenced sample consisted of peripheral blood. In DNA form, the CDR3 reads TGTGCCAGCAGTCCTGGGGGGGGGCTGGTTGGCTACACCTTC. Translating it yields CASSPGGGLVGYTF.